This record concerns one T cell receptor (beta chain) sequence. Its antigen is not known. This record comes from a study of PD-1 blockade in classical Hodgkin lymphoma. General study findings and limits: Although disease activity or prior therapy may be involved, causes of the repertoire differences remain undefined. Newly diagnosed patients had diversity similar to the baseline diversity of complete responders. By C4D1, diversity of CD4+ TCRs had risen significantly, whereas that of CD8+ TCRs had not.

Assay: immunoSEQ multiplex PCR; the TCRdb copy retains only in-frame clones and omits some. Here the sample spans roughly 11,000 clones, about 85% being singletons. Brentuximab vedotin exposure varied, and every patient relapsed after autologous stem cell transplantation. V was pared by 7 bases and J by 0 bases, with 7 bases between. This CDR3 is 14 amino acids long. Looked up from germline, CDR1 is ENHRY and CDR2 is SYGVKD. V and J are TRBV10-3 and TRBJ2-6, with D unresolved. The TCR originated in a human donor with classical Hodgkin lymphoma. The sample here was peripheral blood mononuclear cells (PBMCs), taken at baseline. The CDR3 here is CAITPNSGANVLTF. In DNA, the CDR3 is TGTGCCATCACACCGAACTCTGGGGCCAACGTCCTGACTTTC.